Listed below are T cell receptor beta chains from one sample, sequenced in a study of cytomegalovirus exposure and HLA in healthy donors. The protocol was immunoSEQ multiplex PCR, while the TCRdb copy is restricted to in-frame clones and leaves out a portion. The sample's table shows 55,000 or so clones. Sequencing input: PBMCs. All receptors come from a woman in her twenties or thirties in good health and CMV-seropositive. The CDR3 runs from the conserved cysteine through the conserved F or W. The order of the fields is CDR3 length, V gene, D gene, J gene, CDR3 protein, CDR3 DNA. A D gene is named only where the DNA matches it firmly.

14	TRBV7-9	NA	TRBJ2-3	CASSLGTPEDTQYF	TGTGCCAGCAGCTTGGGGACACCCGAAGATACGCAGTATTTT
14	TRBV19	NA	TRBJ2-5	CASSMSGTQETQYF	TGTGCCAGTAGTATGTCGGGTACCCAAGAGACCCAGTACTTC
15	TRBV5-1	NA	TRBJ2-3	CASSLAGIGTDTQYF	TGCGCCAGCAGCTTGGCCGGGATTGGCACAGATACGCAGTATTTT
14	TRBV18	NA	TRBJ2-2	CASSHERGTGELFF	TGTGCCAGCTCACACGAAAGGGGGACCGGGGAGCTGTTTTTT
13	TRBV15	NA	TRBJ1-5	CATSRQGDQPQHF	TGTGCCACCAGCAGACAGGGTGATCAGCCCCAGCATTTT
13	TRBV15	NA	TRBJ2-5	CATSRDLEETQYF	TGTGCCACCAGCAGAGACCTCGAGGAGACCCAGTACTTC
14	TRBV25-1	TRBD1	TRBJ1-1	CASSETGATTEAFF	TGTGCCAGCAGTGAAACAGGGGCTACCACTGAAGCTTTCTTT
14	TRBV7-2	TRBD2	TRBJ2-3	CASSLRGLSDTQYF	TGTGCCAGCAGCTTGCGGGGGTTATCGGATACGCAGTATTTT
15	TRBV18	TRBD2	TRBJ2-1	CASSPQREDYNEQFF	TGTGCCAGCTCACCACAGCGGGAGGACTACAATGAGCAGTTCTTC
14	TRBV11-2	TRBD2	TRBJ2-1	CASSSGGSYNEQFF	TGTGCCAGCAGCTCGGGGGGCTCCTACAATGAGCAGTTCTTC
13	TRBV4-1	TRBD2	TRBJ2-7	CASSPREGYEQYF	TGCGCCAGCAGCCCCCGGGAGGGGTACGAGCAGTACTTC
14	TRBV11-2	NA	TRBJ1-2	CASSLGLGGRGYTF	TGTGCCAGCAGCTTAGGGTTGGGGGGACGGGGCTACACCTTC
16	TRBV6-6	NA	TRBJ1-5	CASSYEMGQRNQPQHF	TGTGCCAGCAGTTACGAGATGGGACAACGCAATCAGCCCCAGCATTTT
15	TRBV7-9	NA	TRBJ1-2	CASSLAQERVYGYTF	TGTGCCAGCAGCTTAGCCCAGGAGAGGGTCTATGGCTACACCTTC
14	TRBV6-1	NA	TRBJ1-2	CASSERSINYGYTF	TGTGCCAGCAGTGAAAGGAGCATTAACTATGGCTACACCTTC
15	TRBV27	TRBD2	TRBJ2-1	CASSFRLAGDNEQFF	TGTGCCAGCAGTTTCCGGCTAGCGGGAGACAATGAGCAGTTCTTC
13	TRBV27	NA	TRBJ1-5	CASSFGGSQPQHF	TGTGCCAGCAGTTTTGGGGGGAGCCAGCCCCAGCATTTT
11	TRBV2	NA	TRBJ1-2	CASRAYSINTF	TGTGCCAGCAGAGCTTACAGTATCAACACCTTC
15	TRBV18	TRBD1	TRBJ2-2	CASSQKGTGAGELFF	TGTGCCAGCTCACAAAAAGGGACAGGGGCCGGGGAGCTGTTTTTT
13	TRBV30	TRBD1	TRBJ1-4	CAWHGTGNEKLFF	TGTGCCTGGCACGGGACAGGGAATGAAAAACTGTTTTTT
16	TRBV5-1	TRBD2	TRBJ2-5	CASSLAASGSGETQYF	TGCGCCAGCAGCTTGGCGGCTAGCGGGAGTGGGGAGACCCAGTACTTC
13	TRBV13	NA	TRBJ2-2	CASSLVRSGELFF	TGTGCCAGCAGCTTAGTGAGGTCCGGGGAGCTGTTTTTT
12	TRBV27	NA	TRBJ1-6	CASSPQNSPLHF	TGTGCCAGCAGTCCCCAGAATTCACCCCTCCACTTT
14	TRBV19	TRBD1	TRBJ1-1	CASSGQEVNTEAFF	TGTGCCAGTAGTGGACAGGAGGTGAACACTGAAGCTTTCTTT
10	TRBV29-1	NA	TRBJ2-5	CSVFQETQYF	TGCAGCGTCTTCCAAGAGACCCAGTACTTC
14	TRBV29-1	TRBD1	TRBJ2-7	CSVESGTGIGEQYF	TGCAGCGTAGAGTCCGGGACAGGGATCGGGGAGCAGTACTTC
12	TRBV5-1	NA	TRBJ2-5	CASSLAGETQYF	TGCGCCAGCAGCTTGGCCGGGGAGACCCAGTACTTC
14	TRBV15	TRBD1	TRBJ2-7	CATSGTGNVYEQYF	TGTGCCACCAGCGGGACAGGGAACGTCTACGAGCAGTACTTC
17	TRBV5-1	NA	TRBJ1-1	CASSFLQGWGTNTEAFF	TGCGCCAGCAGCTTCCTCCAGGGATGGGGTACTAACACTGAAGCTTTCTTT
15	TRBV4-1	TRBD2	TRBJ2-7	CASSQGRTSGEEQYF	TGCGCCAGCAGCCAAGGTAGGACTAGCGGGGAGGAGCAGTACTTC
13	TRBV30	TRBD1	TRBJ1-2	CAWSGGTDYGYTF	TGTGCCTGGAGCGGTGGGACAGACTATGGCTACACCTTC
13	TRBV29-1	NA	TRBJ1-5	CSVAGREGQPQHF	TGCAGCGTTGCGGGCAGGGAGGGACAGCCCCAGCATTTT
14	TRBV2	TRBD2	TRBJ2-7	CASSGARGGYEQYF	TGTGCCAGCAGTGGAGCGCGGGGGGGCTACGAGCAGTACTTC
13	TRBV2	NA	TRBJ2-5	CASSLQGQETQYF	TGTGCCAGCAGCCTACAGGGACAAGAGACCCAGTACTTC
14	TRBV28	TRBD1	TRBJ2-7	CASSVPGQGLEQYF	TGTGCCAGCAGCGTCCCGGGACAGGGTTTAGAGCAGTACTTC
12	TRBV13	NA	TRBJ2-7	CASSDRSYEQYF	TGTGCCAGCTCTGACAGGTCCTACGAGCAGTACTTC
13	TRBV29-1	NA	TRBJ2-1	CSVESVSYNEQFF	TGCAGCGTTGAGAGCGTCTCCTACAATGAGCAGTTCTTC
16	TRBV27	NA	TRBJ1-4	CASSLKGEGSREKLFF	TGTGCCAGCAGTTTAAAGGGGGAAGGAAGCCGCGAAAAACTGTTTTTT
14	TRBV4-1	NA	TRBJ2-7	CASSQAGAAYEQYF	TGCGCCAGCAGCCAAGCAGGGGCCGCCTACGAGCAGTACTTC
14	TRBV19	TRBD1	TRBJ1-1	CASSMGTVNTEAFF	TGTGCCAGTAGTATGGGGACAGTGAACACTGAAGCTTTCTTT
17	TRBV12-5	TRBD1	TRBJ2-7	CASGFTKQGQGIYEQYF	TGTGCTAGTGGTTTCACCAAACAGGGACAGGGTATTTACGAGCAGTACTTC
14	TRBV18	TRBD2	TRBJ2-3	CASSPLAGADTQYF	TGTGCCAGCTCACCACTAGCGGGAGCAGATACGCAGTATTTT
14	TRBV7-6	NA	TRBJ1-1	CASSLIGVNTEAFF	TGTGCCAGCAGCTTGATAGGGGTGAACACTGAAGCTTTCTTT
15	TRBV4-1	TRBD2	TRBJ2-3	CASSRLAGGIDTQYF	TGCGCCAGCAGCCGACTAGCGGGGGGTATAGATACGCAGTATTTT
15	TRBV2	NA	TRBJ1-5	CASSVGQSGYQPQHF	TGTGCCAGCAGTGTCGGGCAATCGGGGTATCAGCCCCAGCATTTT
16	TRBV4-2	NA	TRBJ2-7	CASSQDTGTGSYEQYF	TGTGCCAGCAGCCAAGATACCGGGACTGGCTCCTACGAGCAGTACTTC
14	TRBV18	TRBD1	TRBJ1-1	CASSSTGQESEAFF	TGTGCCAGCTCATCTACCGGACAGGAGTCTGAAGCTTTCTTT
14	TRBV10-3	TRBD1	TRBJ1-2	CAISDGTGNGRYTF	TGTGCCATCAGTGATGGGACAGGGAACGGTCGCTACACCTTC
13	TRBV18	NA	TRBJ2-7	CATRKGPDYEQYF	TGTGCCACCCGGAAGGGGCCGGACTACGAGCAGTACTTC
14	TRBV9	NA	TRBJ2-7	CASSVGGGVYEQYF	TGTGCCAGCAGCGTAGGTGGAGGAGTCTACGAGCAGTACTTC